The 18 T cell receptor beta chains reported below all come from one sample, sequenced in a study of blood T cell repertoires in COVID-19. Here immunoSEQ multiplex PCR was the method, and the copy in TCRdb shows in-frame clones only, minus some. The table records fewer than 350,000 clones, roughly 85% of them present only once. Sequenced: PBMCs or T cells enriched from blood (not recorded which). These receptors were taken from a woman in her 30s who had been exposed to COVID-19.

V and J are TRBV11-3 and TRBJ2-7; TRBD2 matches 7 bases. In germline, CDR1 is SGHNT, CDR2 YENEEA. Trimming removed 5 bases from V and 0 bases from J; junction bases left unmatched: 7. The CDR3 consists of 15 residues. The CDR3, as DNA: TGTGCCAGCAGCACTTTACGGGAGGACTCCTACGAGCAGTACTTC. As protein: CASSTLREDSYEQYF.

This clone was seen a single time. This rearrangement joins TRBV11-2 to TRBJ2-7; 10 bases fit TRBD2. The CDR3 runs to 17 residues. Germline values: CDR1 SGHAT, CDR2 FQNNGV. V gave up 0 bases and J gave up 5 bases; unmatched junction bases: 10. The CDR3 coding sequence is TGTGCCAGCAGCTTAGACTTAGGCGGGACTAGCGTCGACGAGCAGTACTTC. Its translation is CASSLDLGGTSVDEQYF.

This chain joins TRBV6-5 and TRBJ1-6; D not certain. This CDR3 has 15 residues. Germline CDR1 reads MNHEY; CDR2 reads SVGAGI. Trimming removed 2 bases at V and 7 bases at J, with 12 bases between. The CDR3 sequence: CASSYGQEVNSPLHF. The DNA of the CDR3 is TGTGCCAGCAGTTACGGGCAGGAGGTCAATTCACCCCTCCACTTT.

V is TRBV5-6 and J is TRBJ1-2; D is unresolved. Germline V CDR1 and CDR2: SGHDT, YYEEEE. V gave up 0 bases and J gave up 5 bases, with 8 bases separating them. CDR3 size: 13 residues. The CDR3 protein is CASSLVAAYGYTF. The CDR3 coding sequence is TGTGCCAGCAGCTTGGTTGCGGCGTATGGCTACACCTTC.

This clone was seen only a few times. The chain links TRBV7-6 to TRBJ1-2; the D gene is possibly TRBD1 (6 bases). V was trimmed by 1 base and J by 4 bases, leaving 10 bases between them. The V gene's germline CDR1 is SGHVS and CDR2 FNYEAQ. The CDR3 has 14 amino acids. CDR3 region: CASSLEDRSYGYTF. CDR3 bases: TGTGCCAGCAGCTTAGAGGACAGATCCTATGGCTACACCTTC.

V is TRBV28 and J is TRBJ1-2; 9 bases are shared with TRBD1. This CDR3 contains 15 residues. The germline CDR1 and CDR2 sequences are MDHEN and SYDVKM. V lost 5 bases and J lost 5; bases outside the gene matches: 9. The CDR3 protein is CASSNNRGQGYGYTF. In nucleotides, the CDR3 is TGTGCCAGCAGTAATAACAGGGGGCAAGGATATGGCTACACCTTC.

This rearrangement joins TRBV5-1 to TRBJ1-2, with D possibly being TRBD1 (5 bases). The CDR3 runs to 14 residues. Trimming shortened V by 4 bases and J by 0 bases, and 10 bases separated the two germline ends. Looked up from germline, CDR1 is SGHRS and CDR2 is YFSETQ. CDR3: CASSRDLSNYGYTF. DNA for the CDR3: TGCGCCAGCAGCCGGGACTTATCTAACTATGGCTACACCTTC.

The rearrangement joins TRBV5-4 to TRBJ1-1, with TRBD1 as a possible D gene (6 bases). Germline-derived CDR1 and CDR2 are SGHNT and YYREEE (reference sequence). Deletions cut 3 bases from V and 0 bases from J, with 12 bases between. CDR3 length equals 15 residues. CDR3: CASSYTGPMNTEAFF. CDR3 sequence (DNA): TGTGCCAGCAGCTACACAGGGCCGATGAACACTGAAGCTTTCTTT.

This clone was detected only a few times. The genes are TRBV9 and TRBJ2-1; TRBD2 matches at 8 bases. The CDR3 spans 15 residues. The V gene's germline CDR1 is SGDLS and CDR2 YYNGEE. V shed 0 bases, J shed 6 bases, and the junction held 5 bases outside the gene matches. In nucleotides, the CDR3 is TGTGCCAGCAGCGTAGGTGGGACTAGTAGCAATGAGCAGTTCTTC. Protein sequence: CASSVGGTSSNEQFF.

This clone was recorded once. The chain is built from TRBV10-3 and TRBJ2-3; D possibly corresponds to TRBD1 (6 bases). Germline V CDR1 and CDR2: ENHRY, SYGVKD. CDR3 size: 13 residues. V lost 10 bases and J lost 0, with 11 bases in between. The CDR3 nucleotides are TGTGCCAACATCAGGGGTAGCACAGATACGCAGTATTTT. Translated, it gives CANIRGSTDTQYF.

This chain links TRBV29-1 with TRBJ2-4; 11 nucleotides agree with TRBD1. From germline, CDR1 is SQVTM and CDR2 ANQGSEA. The CDR3 consists of 19 residues. J was trimmed by 3 bases and V by 3 bases; bases with no gene match: 16. The CDR3 DNA follows: TGCAGCGTTGAGTTGCGGTCGGACAGGGGGCGTCGTGTCAAAAACATTCAGTACTTC. Translating it yields CSVELRSDRGRRVKNIQYF.

Notes on this clone: Different DNA sequences within this sample yield the same CDR3. The chain joins TRBV4-2 to TRBJ2-3; 10 bases line up with TRBD2. Germline trimming cut 0 bases from V and 1 base from J; bases unmatched to any gene: 1. This CDR3 is 16 amino acids long. Germline V gene data show CDR1 as LGHNA and CDR2 as YNFKEQ. CDR3 nucleotides: TGTGCCAGCAGCCAAGATCTAGCGGGGGGCACAGATACGCAGTATTTT. Residues: CASSQDLAGGTDTQYF.

This chain links TRBV6-5 with TRBJ1-3, with D maybe TRBD1 (6 bases). This CDR3 spans 15 amino acids. The germline V gene encodes CDR1 MNHEY and CDR2 SVGAGI. Trimming shortened V by 6 bases and J by 0 bases, and 12 bases separated the two germline ends. The CDR3 region has the DNA TGTGCCAGCAGCCACAGGGATCCCTCTGGAAACACCATATATTTT. Protein sequence: CASSHRDPSGNTIYF.

V gene TRBV19 combines with J gene TRBJ2-7; D is unresolved. The CDR3 is made up of 15 amino acids. From germline, CDR1 is LNHDA and CDR2 SQIVND (reference sequence). With 0 bases removed from V and 3 bases from J, the gap between germline ends came to 12 bases. The CDR3 sequence is CASSIDVVAGYEQYF. The CDR3 DNA reads TGTGCCAGTAGTATAGATGTTGTTGCAGGCTACGAGCAGTACTTC.

The gene calls are TRBV9 and TRBJ2-3; D is ambiguous. CDR3 size: 15 residues. V was clipped by 4 bases and J by 6 bases, with 18 bases between them. Germline V gene sequence: CDR1 SGDLS, CDR2 YYNGEE. Here the CDR3 DNA reads TGTGCCAGCAGCAACTACGGATCCATTTTCGATACGCAGTATTTT. Residues: CASSNYGSIFDTQYF.

The chain employs TRBV4-1 and TRBJ2-2, with 9 bases identical to TRBD2. CDR3 size: 14 residues. Trimming removed 4 bases from V and 7 bases from J; junction bases left unmatched: 4. From germline, CDR1 is MGHRA and CDR2 YSYEKL. CDR3 protein: CASSPASGVGELFF. The DNA of the CDR3 is TGCGCCAGCAGCCCGGCTAGCGGGGTCGGGGAGCTGTTTTTT.

The chain links TRBV7-3 to TRBJ1-1; D unresolved. CDR3 length: 15 amino acids. The germline gives CDR1 SGHTA, CDR2 FQGTGA. Trimming took 2 bases from V and 0 from J, leaving 10 bases between them. CDR3 bases: TGTGCCAGCAGCTTATCATCGGTCCTGAACACTGAAGCTTTCTTT. It encodes CASSLSSVLNTEAFF.

In DNA form, the CDR3 reads TGTGCCAGCAGCCAAGCTTTTTTTGGTCCAGGTTCGCACAAACAAGAGACCCAGTACTTC. This sequence encodes CASSQAFFGPGSHKQETQYF. The chain links TRBV4-2 to TRBJ2-5; D remains unclear. Trimming removed 1 base from V and 2 bases from J, with 26 bases in between. The CDR3 runs 20 residues. The V gene's germline CDR1 is LGHNA and CDR2 YNFKEQ.